Detailed here is one T cell receptor (beta chain). Its cognate antigen is unknown. This CDR3 contains 14 residues. Germline V gene sequence: CDR1 MNHEY, CDR2 SMNVEV (reference sequence). The V gene end was trimmed by 5 bases and the J gene end by 4 bases; junction bases not matched to a gene: 6. PCR primers comprised 60 Vbeta and 13 Jbeta primers. Assay: immunoSEQ multiplex PCR; the TCRdb copy retains only in-frame clones and omits some. The sample includes 75,000 to 95,000 clones. These data are taken from a study of cytomegalovirus exposure and HLA in healthy donors. General study points: TCR beta V segments were, for the most part, productive about 87% or about 30% of the time in an earlier analysis. Associated with cytomegalovirus, according to the listing, were 150 to 200 TCR beta chains.

The receptor comes from a woman aged 55-69 years in good health and CMV-seronegative. This sequence joins TRBV27 and TRBJ2-3, with 7 nucleotides matching TRBD1. The material sequenced was PBMCs. CDR3 sequence (DNA): TGTGCCAGCAGTCACAGGGGTGGGGCAGATACGCAGTATTTT. It translates to CASSHRGGADTQYF.